This TCR beta chain was sequenced during a study of T-cell reconstitution after alpha-beta-depleted transplantation in children. During its preparation, the TCRbeta library received unique molecular identifiers. MiXCR was run by TCRdb on the PCR reads, yielding one entry per CDR3 protein. Altogether some 70,000 distinct CDR3 sequences are present, roughly 4.4% being singletons, with the ten largest covering under 20%. This clonotype was observed many times. In germline, CDR1 is MGHRA, CDR2 YSYEKL. CDR3 length equals 15 residues. The ends were cut back, 4 bases at V and 1 base at J, with 13 bases in the middle.

The input for sequencing was PBMCs, mostly from graft donor cells, taken 180 days after TCRalphabeta/CD19-depleted stem cell transplant. The V gene is TRBV4-1, the J gene TRBJ1-1; a possible D gene is TRBD1 (6 bases). This receptor was taken from a boy less than two years old who had a stem cell transplant for acute myeloid leukemia, so the T cells may come from the graft donor. The CDR3 DNA sequence: TGCGCCAGCAGCCGCCCGGACAGACAGAACACTGAAGCTTTCTTT. Its translation is CASSRPDRQNTEAFF.